A single sample is the source of the 9 T cell receptor beta chains below, sequenced in a study of blood T cell repertoires in COVID-19. Only in-frame clones appear in the TCRdb table, and some are missing; sequencing was by immunoSEQ multiplex PCR. The sample has 110,000 or so clones, approximately 90% seen once. Sequencing input: peripheral blood. The receptors were gathered from a woman aged 50 to 60 with acute or convalescent COVID-19.

The chain recombines TRBV7-9 with TRBJ2-6, with a tentative D call TRBD1 (5 bases). V shed 5 bases and J shed 2 bases, with 13 bases lying between them. Germline V CDR1 and CDR2: SEHNR, FQNEAQ (reference sequence). This CDR3 has 16 residues. The DNA for the CDR3 is TGTGCCAGCAGCCCGTACAGGAGCGCTGGGGCCAACGTCCTGACTTTC. Protein product: CASSPYRSAGANVLTF.

This chain connects TRBV28 to TRBJ1-2; D may be TRBD1 (5 bases). Germline loops: CDR1 MDHEN, CDR2 SYDVKM. The CDR3 runs 12 residues. The CDR3 protein is CAWGRANYGYTF. CDR3 sequence (DNA): TGTGCGTGGGGCAGGGCTAACTATGGCTACACCTTC.

The genes are TRBV30 and TRBJ1-1, with 7 positions matching TRBD1. Germline CDR1 is GTSNPN and CDR2 is SVGIG (reference sequence). After removal of 0 bases from V and 7 bases from J, the junction contained 5 bases not matched to a gene. The CDR3 is made up of 13 amino acids. The CDR3 DNA follows: TGTGCCTGGAGTGTAAAGGGGGCGCATGAAGCTTTCTTT. It codes for CAWSVKGAHEAFF.

The chain carries TRBV5-1 and TRBJ2-7; 11 positions match TRBD1. This CDR3 is 15 amino acids long. V dropped 4 bases and J dropped 0; count of bases not matched to a gene: 3. From germline, CDR1 is SGHRS and CDR2 YFSETQ. CDR3: CASSQGQGGSYEQYF. For the CDR3, the DNA is TGCGCCAGCAGCCAGGGACAGGGGGGCTCCTACGAGCAGTACTTC.

This clone was seen only once. J is TRBJ1-4 and V is TRBV5-5; the D is unclear. The CDR3 spans 15 residues. V lost 1 base to trimming and J lost 6 bases, with 13 bases between them. Germline V CDR1 and CDR2: SGHKS, YYEKEE (reference sequence). The CDR3 protein is CASSLPGRSYEKLFF. Written as DNA, the CDR3 is TGTGCCAGCAGCTTGCCCGGGAGATCGTATGAAAAACTGTTTTTT. The full variable domain, its missing parts supplied by reference TRBV5-5 and TRBJ1-4, is DAGVTQSPTHLIKTRGQQVTLRCSPISGHKSVSWYQQVLGQGPQFIFQYYEKEERGRGNFPDRFSARQFPNYSSELNVNALLLGDSALYLCASSLPGRSYEKLFFGSGTQLSVL.

This sequence joins TRBV28 and TRBJ2-3, with 8 bases fitting TRBD2. Germline V gene data show CDR1 as MDHEN and CDR2 as SYDVKM. CDR3 length: 17 residues. The V and J ends lost 5 bases and 0 bases, in that order; junction bases with no gene match: 10. The CDR3 coding sequence is TGTGCCAGCAGTCCGACTAGCGCGCGCCCTAGCACAGATACGCAGTATTTT. Residues: CASSPTSARPSTDTQYF. Full variable domain (rest looked up from reference TRBV28 and TRBJ2-3): DVKVTQSSRYLVKRTGEKVFLECVQDMDHENMFWYRQDPGLGLRLIYFSYDVKMKEKGDIPEGYSVSREKKERFSLILESASTNQTSMYLCASSPTSARPSTDTQYFGPGTRLTVL.

The chain uses TRBV28 and TRBJ1-1, with D hard to call. Germline CDR1 is MDHEN and CDR2 is SYDVKM. Trimming took 6 bases from V and 5 from J, leaving 16 bases between them. The CDR3 extends over 14 amino acids. Written as DNA, the CDR3 is TGTGCCAGCAGCCCCGGCGGGGTCAAGACTGAAGCTTTCTTT. Amino acid sequence: CASSPGGVKTEAFF.

This sequence joins TRBV24-1 and TRBJ1-2; possible D gene TRBD1, 5 bases. The CDR3 sequence is 16 residues long. CDR1 and CDR2 (germline): KGHDR, SFDVKD. The germline V and J ends were trimmed by 4 bases and 2 bases, with 16 bases remaining between them. Here the CDR3 reads CATSEGSGGANYGYTF. The CDR3 DNA sequence: TGTGCCACCAGTGAAGGGTCCGGAGGGGCGAACTATGGCTACACCTTC.

The rearrangement links TRBV13 to TRBJ2-1; 10 positions agree with TRBD2. V gave up 3 bases and J gave up 12 bases; unmatched junction bases: 8. Germline lookup yields CDR1 PRHDT and CDR2 FYEKMQ (reference sequence). CDR3 length: 14 amino acids. The CDR3 nucleotides are TGTGCCAGCAGCTTCCGGACTAGCGGTCAGGCGCAGTTCTTC. Amino acids: CASSFRTSGQAQFF. The full variable domain, completed using reference TRBV13 and TRBJ2-1, is AAGVIQSPRHLIKEKRETATLKCYPIPRHDTVYWYQQGPGQDPQFLISFYEKMQSDKGSIPDRFSAQQFSDYHSELNMSSLELGDSALYFCASSFRTSGQAQFFGPGTRLTVL.